Below are 11 T cell receptor beta chains sequenced from a single sample in a study of cytomegalovirus exposure and HLA in healthy donors. Researchers ran the PCR with 60 Vbeta and 13 Jbeta primers. Clones were sequenced by immunoSEQ multiplex PCR, and TCRdb holds only the in-frame ones, with some missing. Of 200,000 to 250,000 clones listed, 60% to 85% are singletons. Input material: PBMCs. The receptors stem from a man aged 35 to 55 in good health and CMV-seronegative.

The CDR3 DNA is TGTGCCAGCAGTTACTCGAGGGACAGACCCTACGAGCAGTACTTC. Residues: CASSYSRDRPYEQYF. This chain uses TRBV6-5 with TRBJ2-7, with 7 bases aligning to TRBD1. The CDR3 extends over 15 amino acids. CDR1 and CDR2 from the germline V gene are MNHEY and SVGAGI. V shed 0 bases and J 2 bases; nucleotides not matched to a gene: 4.

J is TRBJ2-6 and V is TRBV23-1; a possible D gene is TRBD1 (5 bases). TRBV23-1 is known as an ORF, though its function is uncertain. V lost 6 bases to trimming and J lost 2 bases, with 32 bases between them. The CDR3 sequence is 22 residues long. CDR3 nucleotide sequence: TGCGCCAGCAGCCACTCCCTCAGGGCAGGGAACAATACTCCCGCTGGGGCCAACGTCCTGACTTTC. Its translation is CASSHSLRAGNNTPAGANVLTF.

There are a few counts of this clone. This rearrangement joins TRBV7-8 to TRBJ1-1; 10 bases are a match to TRBD1. Germline V gene lookup returns CDR1 SGHVS and CDR2 FQNEAQ. The CDR3 spans 13 residues. V shed 4 bases and J 11 bases; nucleotides not matched to a gene: 7. CDR3: CASSSTGGHEAFF. The CDR3 region has the DNA TGTGCCAGCAGCTCGACAGGGGGCCATGAGGCTTTCTTT.

This sequence joins TRBV11-3 and TRBJ2-1; 14 bases map to TRBD2. With V trimmed by 4 bases and J by 8 bases, 4 bases remained unmatched. The CDR3 extends over 15 amino acids. The germline CDR1 and CDR2 sequences are SGHNT and YENEEA. The CDR3: CASSSTSGRGDEQFF. In nucleotides, the CDR3 is TGTGCCAGCAGCTCGACTAGCGGGAGGGGAGATGAGCAGTTCTTC.

The V call is TRBV4-1, the J call TRBJ2-1; 8 bases align to TRBD2. The CDR3 contains 16 residues. V shed 1 base and J 4 bases; nucleotides not matched to a gene: 6. Germline V gene lookup returns CDR1 MGHRA and CDR2 YSYEKL. CDR3: CASSQVERGKYNEQFF. The CDR3 DNA reads as TGCGCCAGCAGCCAAGTTGAGCGGGGGAAATACAATGAGCAGTTCTTC.

This clone was detected once. The chain employs TRBV5-1 and TRBJ2-6, with TRBD1 matching 7 bases. The CDR3 spans 16 residues. Per germline, CDR1 SGHRS and CDR2 YFSETQ. The J segment lost 2 bases and the V segment lost 3 bases, leaving 5 bases of the junction unmatched. The CDR3 nucleotides are TGCGCCAGCAGCTCAGGAGACAGGGCTGGGGCCAACGTCCTGACTTTC. Protein: CASSSGDRAGANVLTF.

This clone has just one count. The chain links TRBV4-2 to TRBJ2-1, with 11 bases aligning to TRBD2. Germline CDR1 reads LGHNA; CDR2 reads YNFKEQ. The CDR3 loop spans 15 amino acids. The V segment lost 5 bases and the J segment 6 bases; nucleotides outside the gene matches: 6. DNA for the CDR3: TGTGCCAGCAGCTCATTACTAGCGGGGGTCAATGAGCAGTTCTTC. It yields the protein CASSSLLAGVNEQFF.

This clone showed up just a few times. The rearrangement joins TRBV19 to TRBJ1-2; 12 positions match TRBD1. There are 17 residues in the CDR3. V was pared by 8 bases and J by 6 bases, with 16 bases of the junction left unmatched. The germline gives CDR1 LNHDA, CDR2 SQIVND (reference sequence). The CDR3 spells CASFNGWRDRGLNGYTF. The CDR3 nucleotides read TGTGCCAGTTTCAACGGGTGGAGGGACAGGGGGCTCAATGGCTACACCTTC. Full variable domain (outside the CDR3, taken from reference TRBV19 and TRBJ1-2): DGGITQSPKYLFRKEGQNVTLSCEQNLNHDAMYWYRQDPGQGLRLIYYSQIVNDFQKGDIAEGYSVSREKKESFPLTVTSAQKNPTAFYLCASFNGWRDRGLNGYTFGSGTRLTVV.

The CDR3 DNA reads TGTGCCAGCAGCTGGGGCAGTGGGTCCGGGGAGCTGTTTTTT. Protein sequence: CASSWGSGSGELFF. V gene TRBV5-4 combines with J gene TRBJ2-2; possibly TRBD1 for D (5 bases). The germline V gene encodes CDR1 SGHNT and CDR2 YYREEE (reference sequence). V shed 3 bases and J shed 6 bases, with 12 bases lying between them. CDR3 length: 14 residues.

The chain recombines TRBV23-1 with TRBJ1-5, with 9 bases identical to TRBD1. TRBV23-1 is an ORF for which the function is uncertain. The trim removed 9 bases at V and 0 bases at J, leaving 12 bases unmatched. This CDR3 region has 17 residues. The CDR3 sequence is CARDPGQGLYSNQPQHF. As DNA, the CDR3 is TGCGCCAGAGATCCAGGACAGGGGCTTTATAGCAATCAGCCCCAGCATTTT.

The CDR3 reads CAWSKLIYEQYF. DNA for the CDR3: TGTGCCTGGAGTAAACTAATCTACGAGCAGTACTTC. This chain links TRBV30 with TRBJ2-7; no clear D gene. Germline CDR1 and CDR2: GTSNPN and SVGIG (reference sequence). The CDR3 is made up of 12 amino acids. Trimming took off 2 bases at V and 3 bases at J, with 8 bases between the two ends.